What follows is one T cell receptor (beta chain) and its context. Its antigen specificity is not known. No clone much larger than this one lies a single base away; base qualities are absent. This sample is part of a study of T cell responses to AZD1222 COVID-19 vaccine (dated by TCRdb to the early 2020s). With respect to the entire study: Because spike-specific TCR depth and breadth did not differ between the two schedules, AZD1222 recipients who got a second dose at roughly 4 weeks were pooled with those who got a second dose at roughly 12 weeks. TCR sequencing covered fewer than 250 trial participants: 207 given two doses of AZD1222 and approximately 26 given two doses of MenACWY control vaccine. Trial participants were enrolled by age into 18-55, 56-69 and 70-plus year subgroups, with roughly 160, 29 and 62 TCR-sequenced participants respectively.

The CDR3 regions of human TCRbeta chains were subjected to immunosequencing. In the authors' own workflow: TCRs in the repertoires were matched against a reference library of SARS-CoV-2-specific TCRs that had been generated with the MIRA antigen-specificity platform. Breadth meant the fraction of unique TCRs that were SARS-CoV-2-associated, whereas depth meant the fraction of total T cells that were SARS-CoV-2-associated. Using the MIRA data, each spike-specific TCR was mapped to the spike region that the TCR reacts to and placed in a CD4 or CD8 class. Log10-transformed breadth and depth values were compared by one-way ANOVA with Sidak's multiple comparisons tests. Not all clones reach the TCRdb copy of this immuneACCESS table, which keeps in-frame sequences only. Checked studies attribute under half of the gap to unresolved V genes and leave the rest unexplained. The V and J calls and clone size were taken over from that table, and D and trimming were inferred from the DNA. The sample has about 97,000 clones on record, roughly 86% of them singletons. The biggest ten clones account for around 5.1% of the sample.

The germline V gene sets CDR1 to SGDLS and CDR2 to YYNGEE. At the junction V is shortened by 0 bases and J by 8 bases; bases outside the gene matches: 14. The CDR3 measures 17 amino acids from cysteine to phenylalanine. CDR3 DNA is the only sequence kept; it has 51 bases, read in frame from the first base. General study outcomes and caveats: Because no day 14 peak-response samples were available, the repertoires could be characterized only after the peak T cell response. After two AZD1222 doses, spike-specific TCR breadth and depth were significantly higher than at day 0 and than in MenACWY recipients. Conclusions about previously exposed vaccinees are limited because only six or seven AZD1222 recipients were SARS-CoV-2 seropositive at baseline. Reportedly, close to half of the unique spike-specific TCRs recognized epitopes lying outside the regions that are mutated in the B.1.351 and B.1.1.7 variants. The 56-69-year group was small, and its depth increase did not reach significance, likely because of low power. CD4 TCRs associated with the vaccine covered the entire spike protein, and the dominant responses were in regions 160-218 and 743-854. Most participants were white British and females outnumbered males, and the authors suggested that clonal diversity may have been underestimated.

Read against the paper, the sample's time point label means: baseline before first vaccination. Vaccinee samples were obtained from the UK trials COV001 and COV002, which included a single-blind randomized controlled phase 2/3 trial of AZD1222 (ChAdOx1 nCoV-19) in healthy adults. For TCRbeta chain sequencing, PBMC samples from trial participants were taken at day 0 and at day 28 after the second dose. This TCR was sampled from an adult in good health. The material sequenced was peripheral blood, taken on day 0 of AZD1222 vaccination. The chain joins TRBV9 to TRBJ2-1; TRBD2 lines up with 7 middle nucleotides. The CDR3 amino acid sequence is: CASSVASGWGGVDEQFF. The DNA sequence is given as TGTGCCAGCAGCGTAGCCAGCGGATGGGGGGGAGTCGATGAGCAGTTCTTC. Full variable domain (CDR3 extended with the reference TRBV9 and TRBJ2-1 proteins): DSGVTQTPKHLITATGQRVTLRCSPRSGDLSVYWYQQSLDQGLQFLIQYYNGEERAKGNILERFSAQQFPDLHSELNLSSLELGDSALYFCASSVASGWGGVDEQFFGPGTRLTVL.